This T cell receptor (beta chain) was captured by sequencing in a study of a mutant IDH1 vaccine in newly diagnosed glioma. Study information: The vaccination schedule gave patients eight doses in weeks 1, 3, 5, 7, 11, 15, 19 and 23. Every participant had undergone radiotherapy, temozolomide, or both before, and most underwent both. Findings and caveats of the study: Variations in leading peripheral T cell clonotypes appeared to have no connection with pseudoprogression.

Measured with immunoSEQ multiplex PCR; TCRdb has only the in-frame clones, and not every one. The sample gives under 70,000 clones, 84% of which show up once; roughly 14% is in the top ten. Time point meaning: week 23, last vaccination. The study gave 300 ug of mutant IDH1 20-mer peptide per vaccine dose, with topical imiquimod. Comments on this clone: Its target is not known.

The sample in question was PBMCs, obtained from a glioma patient whose treatment included an IDH1 peptide vaccine. This TCR came from a man between 18 and 35 years old with glioma.

CDR3 residues: CASSGHQNSPLHF. Here the CDR3 DNA reads TGTGCCAGCAGCGGCCACCAGAATTCACCCCTCCACTTT. The chain has TRBV6-6 and TRBJ1-6; no clear D. Germline assignment: CDR1 MNHNY and CDR2 SVGAGI (reference sequence). V was trimmed by 6 bases and J by 7 bases, leaving 10 bases between them. The CDR3 extends over 13 amino acids.